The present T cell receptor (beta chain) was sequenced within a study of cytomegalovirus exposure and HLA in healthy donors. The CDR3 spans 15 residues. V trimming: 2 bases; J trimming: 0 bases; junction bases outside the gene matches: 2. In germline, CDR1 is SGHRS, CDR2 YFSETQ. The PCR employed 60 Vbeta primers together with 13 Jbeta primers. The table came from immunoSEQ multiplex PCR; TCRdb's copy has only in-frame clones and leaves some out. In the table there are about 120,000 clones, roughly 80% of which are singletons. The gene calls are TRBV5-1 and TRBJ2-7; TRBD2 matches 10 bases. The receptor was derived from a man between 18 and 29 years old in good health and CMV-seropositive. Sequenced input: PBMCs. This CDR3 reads CASSLLAGSSYEQYF. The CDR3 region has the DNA TGCGCCAGCAGCTTACTAGCGGGGTCCTCCTACGAGCAGTACTTC. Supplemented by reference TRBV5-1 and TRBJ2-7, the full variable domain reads KAGVTQTPRYLIKTRGQQVTLSCSPISGHRSVSWYQQTPGQGLQFLFEYFSETQRNKGNFPGRFSGRQFSNSRSEMNVSTLELGDSALYLCASSLLAGSSYEQYFGPGTRLTVT.